These 11 T cell receptor beta chains were all obtained from the same sample, sequenced in a study of beta chain features in type 1 diabetes. cDNA synthesis used the whole RNA isolate, giving expressed TCRB sequences. Clones were read by immunoSEQ multiplex PCR, and TCRdb kept only the in-frame ones, dropping some. This repertoire shows hundreds of thousands of clones, about 32% found once; its top ten account for 0.05% to 0.065%. Specimen: naive CD4+ T cells from blood. The origin of the receptors is a man younger than 30 in good health.

This clone was counted a few times. V usage is TRBV4-2 and J usage is TRBJ2-7, with TRBD1 as a possible D gene (6 bases). The CDR3 has 14 residues. Between the trimmed V and J ends, which lost 4 bases and 0 bases, there was a span of 10 bases. From germline, CDR1 is LGHNA and CDR2 YNFKEQ. The CDR3 here is CASSLDRSSYEQYF. Written as DNA, the CDR3 is TGTGCCAGCAGCCTCGACAGGAGCTCCTACGAGCAGTACTTC.

This clone was seen more than once but under ten times. The J gene is TRBJ2-5, the V gene TRBV25-1, with 8 bases identical to TRBD1. J lost 5 bases, V lost 4 bases, and 15 bases had no gene match. This CDR3 has 17 residues. Germline CDR1 reads MGHDK; CDR2 reads SYGVNS. The CDR3 protein is CASSGGRGQAVLETQYF. CDR3 coding DNA: TGTGCCAGCAGTGGGGGCCGGGGACAGGCAGTGTTGGAGACCCAGTACTTC. Full variable domain (remainder filled in from reference TRBV25-1 and TRBJ2-5): EADIYQTPRYLVIGTGKKITLECSQTMGHDKMYWYQQDPGMELHLIHYSYGVNSTEKGDLSSESTVSRIRTEHFPLTLESARPSHTSQYLCASSGGRGQAVLETQYFGPGTRLLVL.

A remark on this clone: In the same sample, other DNA sequences code for this CDR3. The V and J genes are TRBV29-1 and TRBJ1-1; no clear D. The V and J ends lost 2 bases and 0 bases respectively, with 7 bases between them. The length of the CDR3 is 13 residues. The germline CDR1 and CDR2 sequences are SQVTM and ANQGSEA. CDR3 protein: CSVERVLNTEAFF. The CDR3 DNA reads TGCAGCGTTGAACGGGTTTTGAACACTGAAGCTTTCTTT.

This chain joins TRBV7-2 and TRBJ1-2; D is ambiguous. V lost 1 base and J 4 bases, leaving 10 bases between the germline ends. Germline values: CDR1 SGHTA, CDR2 FQGNSA. This CDR3 comprises 14 residues. CDR3: CASSLEEGTYGYTF. Here the CDR3 DNA reads TGTGCCAGCAGCTTAGAAGAGGGAACCTATGGCTACACCTTC.

This clone was detected a few times. The V gene is TRBV29-1, the J gene TRBJ2-7, with D possibly matching TRBD1 (6 bases). The CDR3 is made up of 13 amino acids. Germline assignment: CDR1 SQVTM and CDR2 ANQGSEA. V shed 7 bases and J shed 1 base, with 14 bases lying between them. DNA for the CDR3: TGCAGCGCTACGGGACATTCATCCTACGAGCAGTACTTC. This sequence encodes CSATGHSSYEQYF.

V usage is TRBV7-2 and J usage is TRBJ2-7, with a tentative D call TRBD2 (6 bases). This CDR3 has 15 amino acids. V lost 5 bases and J 4 bases, leaving 18 bases between the germline ends. CDR1 is SGHTA and CDR2 is FQGNSA in the germline V gene. The CDR3 protein is CASSRSLAPDYEQYF. The CDR3 bases are TGTGCCAGCAGCAGATCCCTAGCGCCGGATTACGAGCAGTACTTC. The full variable domain, in which reference TRBV7-2 and TRBJ2-7 provide the parts outside the CDR3, is GAGVSQSPSNKVTEKGKDVELRCDPISGHTALYWYRQSLGQGLEFLIYFQGNSAPDKSGLPSDRFSAERTGGSVSTLTIQRTQQEDSAVYLCASSRSLAPDYEQYFGPGTRLTVT.

This clone was seen more than once but under ten times. J is TRBJ2-7 and V is TRBV5-1; 9 bases match TRBD2. Per germline, CDR1 SGHRS and CDR2 YFSETQ. With V trimmed by 4 bases and J by 5 bases, 10 bases remained unmatched. CDR3 length: 15 residues. The CDR3 sequence: CASSSTAGGPNEQYF. The DNA of the CDR3 is TGCGCCAGCAGCAGCACGGCGGGAGGGCCTAACGAGCAGTACTTC.

The V and J genes are TRBV30 and TRBJ1-1, with TRBD1 matching 9 bases. Looked up from germline, CDR1 is GTSNPN and CDR2 is SVGIG (reference sequence). The junction had 5 bases not matched to a gene; V was cut back by 5 bases and J by 4 bases. This CDR3 contains 13 residues. This CDR3 reads CAWGSDRGTEAFF. In nucleotides, the CDR3 is TGTGCCTGGGGATCGGACAGGGGCACTGAAGCTTTCTTT.

CDR3 in amino acids: CASSQDPPGGAGSRKRERGETQYF. CDR3 nucleotides: TGTGCCAGCAGCCAAGATCCCCCAGGGGGCGCGGGGTCTCGGAAGCGGGAGCGAGGAGAGACCCAGTACTTC. The J gene is TRBJ2-5, the V gene TRBV4-2, with D perhaps given as TRBD1 or TRBD2 (8 bases each). The ends were cut back, 0 bases at V and 4 bases at J, with 39 bases in the middle. Germline-derived CDR1 and CDR2 are LGHNA and YNFKEQ. This CDR3 is 24 amino acids long.

The CDR3 spells CATSRAPRRGETQYF. For the CDR3, the DNA is TGTGCCACCAGCAGAGCCCCGAGGAGGGGAGAGACCCAGTACTTC. The V and J genes are TRBV15 and TRBJ2-5; a possible D gene is TRBD2 (6 bases). The CDR3 sequence is 15 residues long. The V end lost 1 base, the J end lost 4 bases, and 13 bases lay between the germline ends. Germline V gene lookup returns CDR1 LNHNV and CDR2 YYDKDF (reference sequence).

This chain joins TRBV7-2 and TRBJ2-7; D perhaps matches TRBD2 (5 bases). Trimming stripped 2 bases from V and 3 bases from J, with 8 bases between. CDR3 length: 13 amino acids. Germline assignment: CDR1 SGHTA and CDR2 FQGNSA. DNA of the CDR3: TGTGCCAGCAGCTTACTTCGGGGCTACGAGCAGTACTTC. It encodes CASSLLRGYEQYF. The whole variable domain, remainder taken from reference TRBV7-2 and TRBJ2-7, is GAGVSQSPSNKVTEKGKDVELRCDPISGHTALYWYRQSLGQGLEFLIYFQGNSAPDKSGLPSDRFSAERTGGSVSTLTIQRTQQEDSAVYLCASSLLRGYEQYFGPGTRLTVT.